The 12 T cell receptor beta chains below all came from one sample that was sequenced in a study of T cell repertoires in cytomegalovirus infection. TCRdb reanalysed the reads using MiXCR and keeps one entry per CDR3 protein. There are 650,000 to 850,000 distinct CDR3 sequences in the sample; roughly 28% occur only once, and around 14% lies in the top ten. For these receptors, no antigen is known. The sample in question was cultured CD8+ T cells from PBMCs, obtained from culture after CMV antigen stimulation. These receptors all come from a human donor in good health (CMV status not recorded). Some clones in this sample may be carry-over from other donors' samples.

This clonotype was counted only a few times. The chain links TRBV25-1 to TRBJ1-2; 10 bases match TRBD1. The CDR3 covers 14 residues. The germline V gene encodes CDR1 MGHDK and CDR2 SYGVNS. With V trimmed by 4 bases and J by 6 bases, 5 bases remained unmatched. CDR3 region: CASSGDRGSDGYTF. The CDR3 nucleotides are TGTGCCAGCAGTGGGGACAGGGGTTCTGATGGCTACACCTTC.

This clonotype has more than one count but fewer than ten. The chain is built from TRBV20-1 and TRBJ2-4; weak D call: TRBD1 (5 bases). Per germline, CDR1 DFQATT and CDR2 SNEGSKA (reference sequence). Trimming cost V 1 base and J 0 bases, with 10 bases left between them. The CDR3 spans 15 residues. This CDR3 reads CSARVKGVAKNIQYF. CDR3 in DNA: TGCAGTGCTAGAGTGAAAGGGGTAGCCAAAAACATTCAGTACTTC.

This rearrangement joins TRBV5-1 to TRBJ1-2; D not certain. The CDR3 has 12 amino acids. V was pared by 4 bases and J by 4 bases, with 8 bases between. CDR1 and CDR2 from the germline V gene are SGHRS and YFSETQ. The CDR3 DNA sequence: TGCGCCAGCAGCGAGGCTACCTATGGCTACACCTTC. As protein: CASSEATYGYTF.

This clonotype showed up just once. The rearrangement uses TRBV4-1 and TRBJ1-6, with 9 bases identical to TRBD1. The CDR3 covers 14 residues. V shed 5 bases, J shed 9 bases, and the junction held 5 bases outside the gene matches. CDR1 and CDR2 from the germline V gene are MGHRA and YSYEKL. In DNA form, the CDR3 reads TGCGCCAGCAGCTCACAGGGGGCAGGTTCACCCCTCCACTTT. Protein product: CASSSQGAGSPLHF.

This clonotype was detected only once. Sequence at one end of the junction differs from germline and may be a read error. This chain uses TRBV20-1 with TRBJ1-6; 7 nucleotides match TRBD1. This CDR3 has 15 amino acids. In germline, CDR1 is DFQATT, CDR2 SNEGSKA (reference sequence). The CDR3, as DNA: TGTAGTGCTAGAGTACCCCACAGGGGAGATTCACCCCTCCACTTT. It yields the protein CSARVPHRGDSPLHF.

In this sample, this clonotype turned up a few times. The V gene is TRBV4-2, the J gene TRBJ2-2; D perhaps matches TRBD1 (5 bases). The CDR3 loop spans 14 amino acids. The germline V gene encodes CDR1 LGHNA and CDR2 YNFKEQ. V lost 0 bases and J 9 bases, leaving 11 bases between the germline ends. The CDR3 DNA reads TGTGCCAGCAGCCAAGATCAAGGGGTCCGGGAGCTGTTTTTT. This sequence encodes CASSQDQGVRELFF.

In its sample, this clonotype was seen many times. V gene TRBV7-6 combines with J gene TRBJ2-3; D is ambiguous. Germline V CDR1 and CDR2: SGHVS, FNYEAQ. The CDR3 loop spans 15 amino acids. V dropped 5 bases and J dropped 0 bases, with 12 bases sitting between them. CDR3 bases: TGTGCCAGCAGCCCGCGCACCGCCAGCACAGATACGCAGTATTTT. Its protein product is CASSPRTASTDTQYF.

This sequence joins TRBV6-2 or TRBV6-3 and TRBJ2-5, with 11 bases lining up with TRBD2. This CDR3 has 16 residues. Germline V gene data show CDR1 as MNHEY and CDR2 as SVGEGT. V lost 0 bases to trimming and J lost 4 bases; unmatched junction nucleotides: 4. CDR3 residues: CASSYSLAGGLETQYF. The CDR3 DNA follows: TGTGCCAGCAGTTACTCTCTAGCGGGGGGCCTAGAGACCCAGTACTTC.

This sequence joins TRBV7-9 and TRBJ1-1, with no clear D. The V gene lost 5 bases and the J gene lost 6 bases, with 13 bases spanning the gap. The length of the CDR3 is 13 residues. Germline CDR1 is SEHNR and CDR2 is FQNEAQ (reference sequence). The CDR3 DNA reads as TGTGCCAGCAGCGGTTTCCCCGACGCTGAAGCTTTCTTT. Translated, it gives CASSGFPDAEAFF.

The table lists this clonotype with many counts. The chain carries TRBV7-6 and TRBJ2-1; a weak D match, TRBD2 (5 bases). Per germline, CDR1 SGHVS and CDR2 FNYEAQ. With 3 bases removed from V and 8 bases from J, the gap between germline ends came to 23 bases. The CDR3 covers 17 residues. The CDR3: CASSFIRAGEGTYEQFF. Here the CDR3 DNA reads TGTGCCAGCAGCTTCATCCGGGCAGGTGAGGGAACCTATGAGCAGTTCTTC.

This clonotype has a count of ten or more. J is TRBJ2-3 and V is TRBV7-8, with D possibly TRBD2 on 9 matching bases. Germline V gives CDR1 SGHVS, CDR2 FQNEAQ. V lost 5 bases and J 11 bases, leaving 17 bases between the germline ends. The CDR3 totals 13 residues. The CDR3 DNA sequence: TGTGCCAGCAGCCCAGGGGGCGGGGGGGGGCAGTATTTT. Amino acid sequence: CASSPGGGGGQYF.

In the case of this clonotype: Germline is not matched at one junction end, which may reflect a read error. The chain employs TRBV7-6 and TRBJ2-1; maybe TRBD2 (7 bases). The CDR3 loop spans 17 amino acids. Germline V gene data show CDR1 as SGHVS and CDR2 as FNYEAQ. CDR3 DNA sequence: TGTGCCAGCAGCTTAGCGCGGGGGCAAAGCTCCTACAATGAGCGGTTCTTC. Amino acids: CASSLARGQSSYNERFF.